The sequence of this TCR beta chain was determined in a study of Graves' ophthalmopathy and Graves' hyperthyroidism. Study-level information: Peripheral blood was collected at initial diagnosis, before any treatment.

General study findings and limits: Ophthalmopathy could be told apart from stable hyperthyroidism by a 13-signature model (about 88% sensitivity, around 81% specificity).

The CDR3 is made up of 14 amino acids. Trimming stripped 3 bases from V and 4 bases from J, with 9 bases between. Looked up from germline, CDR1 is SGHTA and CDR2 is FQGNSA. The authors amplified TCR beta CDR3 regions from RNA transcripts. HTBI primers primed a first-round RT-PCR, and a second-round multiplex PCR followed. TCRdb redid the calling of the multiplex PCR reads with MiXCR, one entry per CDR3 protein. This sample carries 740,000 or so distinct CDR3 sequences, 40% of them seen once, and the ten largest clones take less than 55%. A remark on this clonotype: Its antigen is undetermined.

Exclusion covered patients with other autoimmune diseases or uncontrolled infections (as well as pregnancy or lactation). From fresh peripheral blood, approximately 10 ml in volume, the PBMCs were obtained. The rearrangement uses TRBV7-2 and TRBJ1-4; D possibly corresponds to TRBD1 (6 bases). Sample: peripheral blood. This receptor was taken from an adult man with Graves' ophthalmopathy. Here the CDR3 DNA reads TGTGCCAGCAGCTTGACAGGAAGTAATGAAAAACTGTTTTTT. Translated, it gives CASSLTGSNEKLFF.